What follows is one T cell receptor beta chain and its context. It lacks a known antigen. No much larger clone exists at a distance of one base, and base qualities are not known. The CDR3 spans 12 residues, from the cysteine through the phenylalanine. CDR3 DNA only is kept here, 36 bases in frame from base 1. Germline trimming amounts to 5 bases on V and 9 bases on J, with 6 as the count of junction bases outside the gene matches. The collaborating institutions used their own protocols to collect whole blood in K2EDTA tubes. Collaborator samples were shipped for TCRbeta analysis as frozen whole blood, isolated PBMCs, or DNA extracted from either sample type. TCRbeta CDR3 regions were amplified from genomic DNA using the immunoSEQ Assay, a bias-controlled multiplex PCR. Turning to the authors' computational methods: The number of nucleated cells in each sample was estimated by amplification of reference gene primers within the assay. To quantify the absolute abundance of each unique TCRbeta CDR3 rearrangement, sequence reads were collapsed and filtered. For each sample, productive Simpson clonality was calculated as the square root of Simpson's diversity index across productive rearrangements. This immuneACCESS table, as held by TCRdb, lists in-frame sequences with V and J called but not all clones. Of the missing ones, under half trace to an unresolved V gene in checked studies; the others have no known cause. D and trimming come from the DNA, and the V and J calls and clone size come from that table. The sample contains about 83,000 clones, about nine tenths of them found a single time. Jointly, the top ten make up approximately 15% of the sample.

This entry is derived from a study of blood T cell repertoires in COVID-19 (dated by TCRdb to between 2020 and 2021). Background for the entire study: Collaborator samples came from the United States, Italy and Spain and covered acute and convalescent phases of COVID-19. The prospective study material was composed of cDNA or gDNA derived from T cells, B-cell-depleted T cells, or PBMCs. A freely available public database, intended as a resource for researchers studying the immune response to SARS-CoV-2, is where the repertoires were released. The samples were drawn from two sources: the first 160 participants of the ongoing ImmuneRACE study, and fewer than 1,500 subjects contributed by 6 global collaborators. Deeply sampled blood TCRbeta repertoires from subjects exposed to, actively infected with, or recovered from COVID-19 were included in the dataset. A de-identified subject ID, COVID-19 status, age in years and sex were almost always included in the sample metadata. Where available, HLA class I and class II types were taken from metadata supplied by the sample provider and were not determined by assay-based typing. Results the study describes overall, beyond this receptor: The quantity of clinical and demographic metadata differed by source and by participant and was supplied without curation.

This TCR came from a woman at least 80 years old with active or convalescent COVID-19. Sequencing input: peripheral blood. The sequence links TRBV12-3 or TRBV12-4 to TRBJ1-1; 7 bases in between match TRBD1. In nucleotides, the sequence is TGTGCCAGCAGTCGACAGGGTTACAAAGCTTTCTTT. It specifies CASSRQGYKAFF.